These 17 T cell receptor beta chains originate from one sample sequenced in a study of T cell changes during pregnancy in multiple sclerosis. Assay: immunoSEQ multiplex PCR; the TCRdb copy retains only in-frame clones and omits some. This sample has 70,000 to 100,000 clones, with 90% to 95% found just once. The sequencing here drew on peripheral blood, taken in the first trimester of pregnancy. The receptors were gathered from a female donor with multiple sclerosis, enrolled in a pregnancy study.

The chain employs TRBV7-6 and TRBJ2-1; D unclear. V dropped 3 bases and J dropped 4 bases, with 7 bases sitting between them. This CDR3 has 13 residues. CDR1 SGHVS and CDR2 FNYEAQ come from the germline V gene. The CDR3 region is CASSFGTYNEQFF. The CDR3 nucleotides read TGTGCCAGCAGCTTTGGCACATACAATGAGCAGTTCTTC.

This chain connects TRBV7-6 to TRBJ2-7; 11 nucleotides agree with TRBD2. The CDR3 spans 16 residues. The V and J ends lost 4 bases and 2 bases, in that order; junction bases with no gene match: 7. Germline V gene lookup returns CDR1 SGHVS and CDR2 FNYEAQ. This chain's CDR3 is CASSSKLAGGPYEQYF. DNA of the CDR3: TGTGCCAGCAGCTCCAAATTAGCGGGGGGGCCCTACGAGCAGTACTTC.

The genes are TRBV9 and TRBJ1-1, with no clear D. Looked up from germline, CDR1 is SGDLS and CDR2 is YYNGEE. CDR3 length: 13 residues. Deletions cut 2 bases from V and 0 bases from J, with 5 bases between. The CDR3 here is CASSVHLNTEAFF. CDR3 sequence (DNA): TGTGCCAGCAGCGTCCATCTGAACACTGAAGCTTTCTTT.

This clone was recorded once. The chain has TRBV2 and TRBJ2-5; no reliable D call. Trimming left V 3 bases short and J 1 base short, with 21 bases between. The CDR3 is made up of 18 amino acids. Germline-derived CDR1 and CDR2 are SNHLY and FYNNEI. CDR3 bases: TGTGCCAGCAGTGACTTCGGTCCGAAGAGGATCATCCAAGAGACCCAGTACTTC. This gives the protein CASSDFGPKRIIQETQYF. Full variable domain (missing parts from reference TRBV2 and TRBJ2-5): EPEVTQTPSHQVTQMGQEVILRCVPISNHLYFYWYRQILGQKVEFLVSFYNNEISEKSEIFDDQFSVERPDGSNFTLKIRSTKLEDSAMYFCASSDFGPKRIIQETQYFGPGTRLLVL.

The chain joins TRBV19 to TRBJ2-2; D not resolved. Trimming took 0 bases from V and 0 from J, leaving 11 bases between them. Germline CDR1 and CDR2: LNHDA and SQIVND (reference sequence). This CDR3 spans 17 amino acids. The CDR3 DNA reads TGTGCCAGTAGTATAGATCTGACTCCCCCGAACACCGGGGAGCTGTTTTTT. Amino acid sequence: CASSIDLTPPNTGELFF.

J is TRBJ2-2 and V is TRBV7-8, with 9 bases lining up with TRBD1. In germline, CDR1 is SGHVS, CDR2 FQNEAQ. The CDR3 is 16 residues long. The V gene end was trimmed by 4 bases and the J gene end by 9 bases; junction bases not matched to a gene: 12. CDR3 amino acids: CASSSGGQGTPRELFF. DNA for the CDR3: TGTGCCAGCAGCTCGGGGGGACAGGGTACTCCCCGGGAGCTGTTTTTT.

The chain is built from TRBV29-1 and TRBJ2-1; D might be TRBD1 (6 bases). Germline CDR1 is SQVTM and CDR2 is ANQGSEA. This CDR3 is 14 amino acids long. The ends were cut back, 5 bases at V and 1 base at J, with 12 bases in the middle. The CDR3: CSVPQGPSYNEQFF. The CDR3 nucleotides are TGCAGCGTTCCTCAGGGGCCATCCTACAATGAGCAGTTCTTC.

For the CDR3, the DNA is TGTGCCAGCAGTGAGGCACCGGGACAGGGGGGCGGCTACACCTTC. Translating gives CASSEAPGQGGGYTF. V gene TRBV6-1 combines with J gene TRBJ1-2; 11 nucleotides line up with TRBD1. Per the germline V gene, CDR1 is MNHNS and CDR2 is SASEGT. The CDR3 consists of 15 residues. Unmatched junction bases numbered 8, after V lost 3 bases and J lost 8 bases.

V gene TRBV27 combines with J gene TRBJ1-1; no reliable D call. CDR1 is MNHEY and CDR2 is SMNVEV in the germline V gene (reference sequence). Trimming cost V 4 bases and J 3 bases, with 9 bases left between them. The CDR3 sequence is 13 residues long. The CDR3 DNA is TGTGCCAGCAGTTGGGCCTTTCACACTGAAGCTTTCTTT. Encoded protein: CASSWAFHTEAFF.

The chain is built from TRBV2 and TRBJ2-5; weak D call: TRBD1 (6 bases). CDR1 and CDR2 (germline): SNHLY, FYNNEI. Trimming left V 7 bases short and J 5 bases short, with 11 bases between. The CDR3 sequence is 12 residues long. CDR3 nucleotide sequence: TGTGCCAGCATAAGTAGGGGGGAGACCCAGTACTTC. Amino acids: CASISRGETQYF.

In DNA, the CDR3 is TGCGCCAGCAGCCAAGATTTCGGGACTGGGGCCAACGTCCTGACTTTC. This gives the protein CASSQDFGTGANVLTF. This sequence joins TRBV4-1 and TRBJ2-6, with D perhaps matching TRBD2 (5 bases). The CDR3 consists of 16 residues. The V end lost 0 bases, the J end lost 2 bases, and 8 bases lay between the germline ends. In germline, CDR1 is MGHRA, CDR2 YSYEKL.

The V gene is TRBV6-4, the J gene TRBJ2-3; 9 bases map to TRBD1. The ends lost 7 bases at V and 4 bases at J; junction bases unmatched: 6. This CDR3 comprises 14 residues. Looked up from germline, CDR1 is MRHNA and CDR2 is SNTAGT. The CDR3 reads CASKPGQGSDTQYF. For the CDR3, the DNA is TGTGCCAGCAAACCGGGACAGGGCTCAGATACGCAGTATTTT.

The sample holds one count of this clone. The rearrangement uses TRBV7-9 and TRBJ1-1, with 10 bases that match TRBD1. Germline lookup yields CDR1 SEHNR and CDR2 FQNEAQ (reference sequence). The length of the CDR3 is 15 residues. V gave up 5 bases and J gave up 11 bases; unmatched junction bases: 14. The CDR3 region has the DNA TGTGCCAGCAGCGAGGGACAGGGGAGTACACATGACGCTTTCTTT. It codes for CASSEGQGSTHDAFF.

This sequence joins TRBV19 and TRBJ2-7, with a tentative D call TRBD2 (5 bases). This CDR3 has 13 residues. V lost 0 bases and J lost 6, with 9 bases in between. Germline V CDR1 and CDR2: LNHDA, SQIVND (reference sequence). In DNA form, the CDR3 reads TGTGCCAGTAGTATAGACCGGGCGGGCGAGCAGTACTTC. This sequence encodes CASSIDRAGEQYF.

The chain recombines TRBV6-6 with TRBJ2-1, with 8 bases matching TRBD1. The CDR3 consists of 14 residues. Germline CDR1 is MNHNY and CDR2 is SVGAGI (reference sequence). Losses at the gene ends were 5 bases for V and 5 bases for J; bases not matched to a gene: 5. CDR3 nucleotides: TGTGCCAGCAGTAGAGGACAGGGTAACAATGAGCAGTTCTTC. The encoded protein is CASSRGQGNNEQFF.

This chain links TRBV19 with TRBJ2-3; 7 bases are shared with TRBD1. The germline V gene encodes CDR1 LNHDA and CDR2 SQIVND (reference sequence). V gave up 6 bases and J gave up 1 base; unmatched junction bases: 7. There are 15 residues in the CDR3. The CDR3 spells CASSTTGARTDTQYF. The CDR3 DNA reads as TGTGCCAGTAGCACAACAGGGGCCCGCACAGATACGCAGTATTTT.

V is TRBV4-1 and J is TRBJ1-2, with TRBD1 matching over 7 bases. V shed 3 bases, J shed 4 bases, and the junction held 11 bases outside the gene matches. The CDR3 loop spans 16 amino acids. Germline V gene lookup returns CDR1 MGHRA and CDR2 YSYEKL. CDR3 region: CASSQTTGTDPYGYTF. The CDR3 nucleotides read TGCGCCAGCAGCCAGACAACCGGGACAGACCCCTATGGCTACACCTTC.